These 11 T cell receptor beta chains share one sample of origin, sequenced in a study of OX40 agonist ivuxolimab in advanced cancers. The repertoire was sequenced with immunoSEQ multiplex PCR; TCRdb's copy has only in-frame clones and lacks some. The table lists 70,000 or so clones, roughly 92% of them singletons. Here the sequenced sample was CD4+ or CD8+ T cells sorted from blood, taken in a trial of the OX40 agonist ivuxolimab. Every receptor here comes from an adult with an advanced solid tumor such as melanoma, head and neck, liver or kidney cancer.

The chain employs TRBV4-1 and TRBJ2-1; the D call may be TRBD1 or TRBD2 (5 bases each). Between the trimmed V and J ends, which lost 0 bases and 8 bases, there was a span of 11 bases. The germline CDR1 and CDR2 sequences are MGHRA and YSYEKL. The CDR3 has 14 residues. The CDR3 DNA reads TGCGCCAGCAGCCAAGATCAGGGAGATGATGAGCAGTTCTTC. Its protein is CASSQDQGDDEQFF.

This clone has a single count. The chain has TRBV7-2 and TRBJ2-7; D might be TRBD1 (6 bases). Looked up from germline, CDR1 is SGHTA and CDR2 is FQGNSA. The CDR3 has 14 residues. Trimming took off 5 bases at V and 3 bases at J, with 14 bases between the two ends. The CDR3 DNA follows: TGTGCCAGCAGCCGACAGGAGCTTTACTACGAGCAGTACTTC. This encodes CASSRQELYYEQYF.

The J gene is TRBJ2-1, the V gene TRBV11-3; 10 bases are a match to TRBD1. This CDR3 is 15 amino acids long. V dropped 4 bases and J dropped 9; count of bases not matched to a gene: 9. The germline gives CDR1 SGHNT, CDR2 YENEEA. CDR3: CASSSRDRGLGEQFF. In nucleotides, the CDR3 is TGTGCCAGCAGCTCCCGGGACAGGGGTCTGGGTGAGCAGTTCTTC. Variable domain in full (rest from reference TRBV11-3 and TRBJ2-1): EAGVVQSPRYKIIEKKQPVAFWCNPISGHNTLYWYLQNLGQGPELLIRYENEEAVDDSQLPKDRFSAERLKGVDSTLKIQPAELGDSAVYLCASSSRDRGLGEQFFGPGTRLTVL.

In nucleotides, the CDR3 is TGTGCCAGCCTGCGGCCTAGCACAGATACGCAGTATTTT. Amino acid sequence: CASLRPSTDTQYF. The chain joins TRBV2 to TRBJ2-3; no clear D gene. Per the germline V gene, CDR1 is SNHLY and CDR2 is FYNNEI. Trimming cost V 8 bases and J 0 bases, with 9 bases left between them. CDR3 length: 13 amino acids.

The chain carries TRBV10-1 and TRBJ2-3; 9 nucleotides line up with TRBD2. V trimming: 0 bases; J trimming: 3 bases; junction bases outside the gene matches: 10. The CDR3 loop spans 18 amino acids. Germline CDR1 and CDR2: WNHNN and SYGVQD (reference sequence). CDR3 sequence: CASSESRGRTSETDTQYF. DNA of the CDR3: TGCGCCAGCAGTGAGTCCCGGGGGCGGACTAGCGAAACAGATACGCAGTATTTT.

The chain recombines TRBV6-5 with TRBJ1-4; weak D call: TRBD1 (5 bases). The V end lost 2 bases, the J end lost 8 bases, and 18 bases lay between the germline ends. The CDR3 runs 16 residues. Germline CDR1 and CDR2: MNHEY and SVGAGI. This chain's CDR3 is CASSYGGEGVREKLFF. CDR3 nucleotides: TGTGCCAGCAGTTACGGTGGCGAAGGGGTGAGGGAAAAACTGTTTTTT.

V is TRBV14 and J is TRBJ2-2, with D possibly matching TRBD1 (6 bases). Germline V gives CDR1 SGHDN, CDR2 FVKESK. Trimming took 4 bases from V and 1 from J, leaving 16 bases between them. This CDR3 is built from 17 residues. This CDR3 reads CASSPHPGQGNTGELFF. The CDR3 bases are TGTGCCAGCAGCCCCCATCCGGGACAAGGGAACACCGGGGAGCTGTTTTTT.

The rearrangement uses TRBV6-6 and TRBJ2-7; perhaps TRBD2 as D (7 bases). Germline V gene data show CDR1 as MNHNY and CDR2 as SVGAGI (reference sequence). V was trimmed by 6 bases and J by 7 bases, leaving 16 bases between them. The CDR3 has 13 amino acids. CDR3 nucleotide sequence: TGTGCCAGCAGCGAGGGGGGGGCAGGGGAGCAGTACTTC. As protein: CASSEGGAGEQYF.

The V and J genes are TRBV9 and TRBJ2-7; TRBD2 matches 8 bases. The CDR3 spans 16 residues. With V trimmed by 0 bases and J by 0 bases, 5 bases remained unmatched. Looked up from germline, CDR1 is SGDLS and CDR2 is YYNGEE. The CDR3 DNA reads as TGTGCCAGCAGCGTAGCATCGGGGGGGAGCTCCTACGAGCAGTACTTC. Encoded protein: CASSVASGGSSYEQYF.

The chain joins TRBV6-5 to TRBJ2-3, with a possible D match to TRBD1 (6 bases). This CDR3 is built from 16 residues. With 0 bases removed from V and 1 base from J, the gap between germline ends came to 11 bases. CDR1 is MNHEY and CDR2 is SVGAGI in the germline V gene. Here the CDR3 DNA reads TGTGCCAGCAGTTACTCTCCAGGGGAAGGCACAGATACGCAGTATTTT. Translated, it gives CASSYSPGEGTDTQYF.

This sequence joins TRBV9 and TRBJ1-6, with D hard to call. V was cut by 3 bases and J by 13 bases, with 14 bases left in between. CDR1 SGDLS and CDR2 YYNGEE come from the germline V gene. This CDR3 is 13 amino acids long. The CDR3 DNA is TGTGCCAGCAGCGACCGATTCAATACCCCCCTCCACTTT. Translation: CASSDRFNTPLHF.